This TCR beta chain was recorded in a study of blood T cell repertoires in COVID-19. On the study more broadly: Sites in the United States, Italy and Spain provided acute and convalescent COVID-19 samples.

Trimming removed 0 bases at V and 3 bases at J, with 11 bases between. CDR3 size: 15 residues. Looked up from germline, CDR1 is LGHNA and CDR2 is YNFKEQ. The assay was immunoSEQ multiplex PCR, and TCRdb's table has in-frame clones only and misses some. Of 300,000 or so clones listed, around 92% are singletons. The source is a young man who had recovered from COVID-19. The chain carries TRBV4-2 and TRBJ2-5; D is perhaps TRBD2 (5 bases). The sequenced sample was peripheral blood. The CDR3 loop is CASSQDPGWEETQYF. The CDR3 coding sequence is TGTGCCAGCAGCCAAGATCCGGGGTGGGAAGAGACCCAGTACTTC.